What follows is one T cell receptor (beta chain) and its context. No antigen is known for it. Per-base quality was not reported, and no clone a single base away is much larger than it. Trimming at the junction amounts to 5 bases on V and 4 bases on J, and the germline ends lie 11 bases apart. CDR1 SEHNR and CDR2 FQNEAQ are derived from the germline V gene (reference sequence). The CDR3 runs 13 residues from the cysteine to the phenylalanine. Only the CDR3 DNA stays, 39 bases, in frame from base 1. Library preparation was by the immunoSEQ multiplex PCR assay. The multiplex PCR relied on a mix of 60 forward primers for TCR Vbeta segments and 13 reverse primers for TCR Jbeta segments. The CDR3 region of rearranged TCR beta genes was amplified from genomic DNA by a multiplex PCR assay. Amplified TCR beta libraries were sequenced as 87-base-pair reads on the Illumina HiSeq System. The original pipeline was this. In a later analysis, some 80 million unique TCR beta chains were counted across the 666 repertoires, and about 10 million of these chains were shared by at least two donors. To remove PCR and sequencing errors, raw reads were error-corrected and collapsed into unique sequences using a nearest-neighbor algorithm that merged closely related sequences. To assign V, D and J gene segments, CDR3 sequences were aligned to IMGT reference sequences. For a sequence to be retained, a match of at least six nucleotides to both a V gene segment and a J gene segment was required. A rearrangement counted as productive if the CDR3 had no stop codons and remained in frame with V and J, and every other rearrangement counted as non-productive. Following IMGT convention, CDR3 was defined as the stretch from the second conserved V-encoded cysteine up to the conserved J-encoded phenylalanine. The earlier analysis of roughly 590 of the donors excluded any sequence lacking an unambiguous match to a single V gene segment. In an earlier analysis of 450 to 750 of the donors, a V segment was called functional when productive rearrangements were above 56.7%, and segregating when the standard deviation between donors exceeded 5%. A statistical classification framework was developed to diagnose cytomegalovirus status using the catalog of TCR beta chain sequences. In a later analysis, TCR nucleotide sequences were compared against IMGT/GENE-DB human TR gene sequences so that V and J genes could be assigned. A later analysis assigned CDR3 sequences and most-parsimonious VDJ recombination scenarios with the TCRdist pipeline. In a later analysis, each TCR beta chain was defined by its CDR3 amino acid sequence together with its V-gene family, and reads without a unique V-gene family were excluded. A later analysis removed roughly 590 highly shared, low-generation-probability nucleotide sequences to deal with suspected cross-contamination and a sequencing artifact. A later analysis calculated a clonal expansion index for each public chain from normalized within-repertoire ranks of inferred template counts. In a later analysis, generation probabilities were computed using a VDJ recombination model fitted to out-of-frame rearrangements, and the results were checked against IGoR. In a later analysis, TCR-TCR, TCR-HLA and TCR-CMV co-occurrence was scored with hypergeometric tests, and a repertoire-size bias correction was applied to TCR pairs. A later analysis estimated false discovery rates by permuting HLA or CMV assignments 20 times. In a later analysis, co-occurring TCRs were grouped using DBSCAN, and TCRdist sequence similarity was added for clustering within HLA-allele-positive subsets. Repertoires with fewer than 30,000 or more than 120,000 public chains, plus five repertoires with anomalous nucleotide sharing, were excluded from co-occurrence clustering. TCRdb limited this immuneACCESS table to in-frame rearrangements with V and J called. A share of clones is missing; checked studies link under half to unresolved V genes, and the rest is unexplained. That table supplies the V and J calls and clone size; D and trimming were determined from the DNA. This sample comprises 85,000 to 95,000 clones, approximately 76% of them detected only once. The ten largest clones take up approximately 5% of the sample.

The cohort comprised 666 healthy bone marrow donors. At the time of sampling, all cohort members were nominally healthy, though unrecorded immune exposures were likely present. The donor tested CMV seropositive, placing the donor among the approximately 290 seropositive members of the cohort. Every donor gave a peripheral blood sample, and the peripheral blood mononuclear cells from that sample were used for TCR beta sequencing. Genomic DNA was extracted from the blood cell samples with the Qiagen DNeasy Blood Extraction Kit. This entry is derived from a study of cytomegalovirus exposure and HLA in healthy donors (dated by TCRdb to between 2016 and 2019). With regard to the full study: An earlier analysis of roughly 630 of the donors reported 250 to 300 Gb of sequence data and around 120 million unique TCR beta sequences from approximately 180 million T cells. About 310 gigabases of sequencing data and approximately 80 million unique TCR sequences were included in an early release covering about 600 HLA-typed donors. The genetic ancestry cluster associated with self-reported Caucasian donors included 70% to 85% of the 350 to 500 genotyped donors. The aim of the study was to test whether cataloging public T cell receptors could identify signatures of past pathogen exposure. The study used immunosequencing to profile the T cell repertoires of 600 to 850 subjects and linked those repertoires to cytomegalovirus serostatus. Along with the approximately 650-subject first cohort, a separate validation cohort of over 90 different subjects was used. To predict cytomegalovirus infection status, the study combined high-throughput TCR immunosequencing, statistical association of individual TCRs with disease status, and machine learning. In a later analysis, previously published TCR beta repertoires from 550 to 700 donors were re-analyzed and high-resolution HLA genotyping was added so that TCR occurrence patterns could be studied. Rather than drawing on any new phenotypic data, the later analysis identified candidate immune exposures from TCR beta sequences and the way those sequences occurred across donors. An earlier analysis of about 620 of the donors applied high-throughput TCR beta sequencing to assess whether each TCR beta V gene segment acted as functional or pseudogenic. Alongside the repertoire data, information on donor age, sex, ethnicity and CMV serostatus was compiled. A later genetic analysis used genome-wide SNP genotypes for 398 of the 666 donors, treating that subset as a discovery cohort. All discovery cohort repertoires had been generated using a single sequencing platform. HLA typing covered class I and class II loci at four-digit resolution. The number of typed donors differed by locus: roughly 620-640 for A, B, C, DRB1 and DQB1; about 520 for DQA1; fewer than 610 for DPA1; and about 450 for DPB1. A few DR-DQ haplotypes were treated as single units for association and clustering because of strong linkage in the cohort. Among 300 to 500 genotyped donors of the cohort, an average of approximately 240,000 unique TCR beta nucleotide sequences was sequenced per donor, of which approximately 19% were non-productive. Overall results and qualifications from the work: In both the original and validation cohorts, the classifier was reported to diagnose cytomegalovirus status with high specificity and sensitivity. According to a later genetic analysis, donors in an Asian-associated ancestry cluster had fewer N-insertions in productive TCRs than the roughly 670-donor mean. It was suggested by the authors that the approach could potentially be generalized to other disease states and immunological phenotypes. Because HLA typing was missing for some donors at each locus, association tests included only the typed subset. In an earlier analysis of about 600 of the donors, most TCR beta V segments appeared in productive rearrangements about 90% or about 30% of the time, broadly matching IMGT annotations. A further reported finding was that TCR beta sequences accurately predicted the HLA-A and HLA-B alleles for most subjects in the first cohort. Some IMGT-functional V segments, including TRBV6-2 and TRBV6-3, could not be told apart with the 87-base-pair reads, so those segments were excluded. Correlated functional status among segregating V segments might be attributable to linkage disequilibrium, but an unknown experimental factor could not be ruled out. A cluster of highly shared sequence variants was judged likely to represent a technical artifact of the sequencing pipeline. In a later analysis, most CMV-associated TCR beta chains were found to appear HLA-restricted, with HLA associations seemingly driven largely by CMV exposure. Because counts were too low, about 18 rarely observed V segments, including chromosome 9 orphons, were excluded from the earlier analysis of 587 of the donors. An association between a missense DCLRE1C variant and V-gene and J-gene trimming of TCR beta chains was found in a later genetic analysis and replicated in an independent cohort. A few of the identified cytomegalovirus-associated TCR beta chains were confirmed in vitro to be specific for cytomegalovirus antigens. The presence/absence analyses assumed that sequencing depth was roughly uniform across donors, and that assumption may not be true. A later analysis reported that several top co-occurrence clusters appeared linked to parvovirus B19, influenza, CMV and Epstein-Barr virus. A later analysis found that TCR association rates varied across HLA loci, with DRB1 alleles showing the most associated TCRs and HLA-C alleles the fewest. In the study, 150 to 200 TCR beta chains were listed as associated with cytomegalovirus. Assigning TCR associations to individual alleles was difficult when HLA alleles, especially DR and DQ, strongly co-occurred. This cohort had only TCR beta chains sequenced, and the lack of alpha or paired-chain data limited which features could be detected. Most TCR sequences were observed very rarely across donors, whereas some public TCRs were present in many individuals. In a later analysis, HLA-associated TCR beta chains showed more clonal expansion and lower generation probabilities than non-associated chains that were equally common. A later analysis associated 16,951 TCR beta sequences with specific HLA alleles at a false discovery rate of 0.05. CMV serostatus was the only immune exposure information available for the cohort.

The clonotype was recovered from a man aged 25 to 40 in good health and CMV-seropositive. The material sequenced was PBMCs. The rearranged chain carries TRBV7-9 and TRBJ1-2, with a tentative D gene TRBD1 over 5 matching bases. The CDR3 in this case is CASSATVFYGYTF. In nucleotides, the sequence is TGTGCCAGCAGCGCGACAGTTTTCTATGGCTACACCTTC.